The clone carrying this TCR beta chain was detected many times. This sample stems from a study of T cells in Graves' hyperthyroidism and ophthalmopathy. The CDR3 contains 15 residues. V lost 0 bases to trimming and J lost 7 bases; unmatched junction nucleotides: 5. Germline loops: CDR1 DFQATT, CDR2 SNEGSKA (reference sequence). Researchers amplified the TCR beta CDR3 regions from RNA transcripts. The TCR CDR3 was amplified in a first-round RT-PCR using the HTBI primer set. MiXCR was run by TCRdb on the multiplex PCR reads, yielding one entry per CDR3 protein. Of 390,000 or so distinct CDR3 sequences in the sample, over 12% were seen once. Fresh 10 ml peripheral blood yielded PBMCs.

The genes are TRBV20-1 and TRBJ2-2, with 10 bases aligning to TRBD1. The sequence came from a young man with Graves' ophthalmopathy. Sequencing was carried out using blood. The CDR3 DNA follows: TGCAGTGCTAGAGATAGGACAGGGGGAAACGGGGAGCTGTTTTTT. Translation: CSARDRTGGNGELFF.